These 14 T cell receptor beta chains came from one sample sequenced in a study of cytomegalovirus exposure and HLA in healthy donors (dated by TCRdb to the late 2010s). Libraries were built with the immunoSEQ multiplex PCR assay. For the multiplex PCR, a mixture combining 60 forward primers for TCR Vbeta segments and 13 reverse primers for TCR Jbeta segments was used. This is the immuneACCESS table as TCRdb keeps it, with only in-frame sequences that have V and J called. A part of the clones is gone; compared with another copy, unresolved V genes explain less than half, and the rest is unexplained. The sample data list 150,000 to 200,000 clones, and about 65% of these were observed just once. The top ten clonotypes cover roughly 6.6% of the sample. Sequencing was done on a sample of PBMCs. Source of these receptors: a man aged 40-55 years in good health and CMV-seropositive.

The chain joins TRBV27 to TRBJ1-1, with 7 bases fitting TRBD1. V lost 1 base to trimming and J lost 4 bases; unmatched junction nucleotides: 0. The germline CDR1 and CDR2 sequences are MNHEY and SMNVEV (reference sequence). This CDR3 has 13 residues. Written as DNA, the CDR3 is TGTGCCAGCAGTTTATACAGGGGCACTGAAGCTTTCTTT. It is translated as CASSLYRGTEAFF.

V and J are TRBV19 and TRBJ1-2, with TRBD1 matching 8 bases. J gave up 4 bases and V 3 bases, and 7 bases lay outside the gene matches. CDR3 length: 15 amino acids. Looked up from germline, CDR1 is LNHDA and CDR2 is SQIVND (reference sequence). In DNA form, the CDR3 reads TGTGCCAGTAGTATTCAGGGGGCTTCACCCTATGGCTACACCTTC. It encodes CASSIQGASPYGYTF.

CDR3 sequence: CSVRPHSRFRVNYGYTF. CDR3 DNA: TGCAGCGTTCGGCCCCATAGTCGTTTCAGGGTGAACTATGGCTACACCTTC. This chain connects TRBV29-1 to TRBJ1-2, with a weak D call TRBD1 (5 bases). With 5 bases removed from V and 2 bases from J, the gap between germline ends came to 24 bases. This CDR3 region has 17 residues. The germline V gene encodes CDR1 SQVTM and CDR2 ANQGSEA.

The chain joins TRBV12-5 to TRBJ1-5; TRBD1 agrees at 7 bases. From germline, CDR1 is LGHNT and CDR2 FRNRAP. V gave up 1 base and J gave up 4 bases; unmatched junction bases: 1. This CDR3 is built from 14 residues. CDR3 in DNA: TGTGCTAGTGGTTTGGACAGGGGTAATCAGCCCCAGCATTTT. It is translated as CASGLDRGNQPQHF.

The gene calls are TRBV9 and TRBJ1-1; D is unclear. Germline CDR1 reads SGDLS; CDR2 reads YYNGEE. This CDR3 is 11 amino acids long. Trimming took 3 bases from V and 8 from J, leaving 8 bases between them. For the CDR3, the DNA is TGTGCCAGCAGCGGAGCTAACGAAGCTTTCTTT. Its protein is CASSGANEAFF.

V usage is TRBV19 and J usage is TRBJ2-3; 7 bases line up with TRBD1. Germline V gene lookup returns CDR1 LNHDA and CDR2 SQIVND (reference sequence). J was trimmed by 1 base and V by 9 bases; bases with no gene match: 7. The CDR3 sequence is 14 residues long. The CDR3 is CASHKGTGTDTQYF. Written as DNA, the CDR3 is TGTGCCAGCCATAAAGGGACAGGCACAGATACGCAGTATTTT.

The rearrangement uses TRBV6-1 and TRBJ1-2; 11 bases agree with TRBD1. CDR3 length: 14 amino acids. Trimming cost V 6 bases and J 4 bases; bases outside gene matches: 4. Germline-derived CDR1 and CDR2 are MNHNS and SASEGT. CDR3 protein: CASSGQGAIYGYTF. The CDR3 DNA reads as TGTGCCAGCAGCGGACAGGGGGCTATCTATGGCTACACCTTC.

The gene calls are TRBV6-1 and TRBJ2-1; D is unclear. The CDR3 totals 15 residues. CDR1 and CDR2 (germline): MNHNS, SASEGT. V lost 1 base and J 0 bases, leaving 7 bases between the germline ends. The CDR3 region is CASSEGVGSYNEQFF. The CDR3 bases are TGTGCCAGCAGTGAAGGCGTCGGCTCCTACAATGAGCAGTTCTTC.

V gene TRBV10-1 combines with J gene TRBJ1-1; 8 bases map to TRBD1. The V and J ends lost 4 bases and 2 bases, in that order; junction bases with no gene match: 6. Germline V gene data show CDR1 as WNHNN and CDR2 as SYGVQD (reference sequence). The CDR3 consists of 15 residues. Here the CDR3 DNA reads TGCGCCAGCAGTGTCCCCGGGACAGGAAACACTGAAGCTTTCTTT. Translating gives CASSVPGTGNTEAFF.

As DNA, the CDR3 is TGTGCCAGCAGTGGGGGGGCCCGAGCAGATACGCAGTATTTT. Residues: CASSGGARADTQYF. The chain employs TRBV27 and TRBJ2-3, with D possibly being TRBD2 (7 bases). The CDR3 is 14 residues long. Between the trimmed V and J ends, which lost 5 bases and 4 bases, there was a span of 13 bases. CDR1 and CDR2 (germline): MNHEY, SMNVEV (reference sequence).

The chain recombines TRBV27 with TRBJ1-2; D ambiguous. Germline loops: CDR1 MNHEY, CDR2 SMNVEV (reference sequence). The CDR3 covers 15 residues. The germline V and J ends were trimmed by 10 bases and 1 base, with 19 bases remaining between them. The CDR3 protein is CAIAPSAGNNYGYTF. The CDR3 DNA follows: TGTGCCATCGCACCCTCTGCGGGAAATAACTATGGCTACACCTTC.

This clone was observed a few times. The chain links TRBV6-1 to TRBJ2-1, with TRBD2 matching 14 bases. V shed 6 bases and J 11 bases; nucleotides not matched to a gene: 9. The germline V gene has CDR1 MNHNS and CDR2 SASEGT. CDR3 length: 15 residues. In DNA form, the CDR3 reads TGTGCCAGCAGCCTAGGACTAGCGGGGGGCGGTAAGCAGTTCTTC. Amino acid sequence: CASSLGLAGGGKQFF.

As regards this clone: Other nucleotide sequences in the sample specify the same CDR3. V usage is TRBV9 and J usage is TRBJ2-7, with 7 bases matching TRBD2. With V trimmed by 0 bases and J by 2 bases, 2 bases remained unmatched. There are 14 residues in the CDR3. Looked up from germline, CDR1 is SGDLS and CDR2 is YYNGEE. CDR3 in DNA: TGTGCCAGCAGCGTAGCGGGGGGTACCTACGAGCAGTACTTC. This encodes CASSVAGGTYEQYF.

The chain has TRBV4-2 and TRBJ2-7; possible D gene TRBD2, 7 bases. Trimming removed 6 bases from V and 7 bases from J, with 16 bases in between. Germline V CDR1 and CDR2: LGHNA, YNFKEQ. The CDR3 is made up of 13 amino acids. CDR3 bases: TGTGCCAGCAGTCTGGGGGGGGCCGGGGAGCAGTACTTC. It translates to CASSLGGAGEQYF.